Listed here are 28 T cell receptor beta chains from one sample, sequenced in a study of CD8 T cells in Susac syndrome. Reverse transcription used roughly 0.5 to 1 ug RNA and random hexamers. TCRdb reprocessed the immunoSEQ multiplex PCR reads with MiXCR, giving one entry per CDR3 protein. The sample contains around 80,000 distinct CDR3 sequences, more than 85% of which appear only once. The sample was CD8+ T cells from PBMCs. The receptors were gathered from a human donor with multiple sclerosis.

The chain has TRBV27 and TRBJ2-1; no firm D call. The CDR3 totals 13 residues. The germline CDR1 and CDR2 sequences are MNHEY and SMNVEV (reference sequence). V was trimmed by 3 bases and J by 5 bases, leaving 8 bases between them. CDR3 loop: CASSFSRNNEQFF. The DNA of the CDR3 is TGTGCCAGCAGTTTTAGCCGGAACAATGAGCAGTTCTTC.

This clonotype turned up a few times. The CDR3 DNA follows: TGTGCCAGCAGGTGGGGAGCGAACACTGAAGCTTTCTTT. This codes for CASRWGANTEAFF. This chain links TRBV6-1 with TRBJ1-1; unclear D gene. V gave up 6 bases and J gave up 1 base, with 9 bases separating them. The V gene's germline CDR1 is MNHNS and CDR2 SASEGT. The CDR3 covers 13 residues.

The chain uses TRBV5-4 and TRBJ2-7; D gene uncertain. Germline V gives CDR1 SGHNT, CDR2 YYREEE (reference sequence). With 0 bases removed from V and 0 bases from J, the gap between germline ends came to 7 bases. The CDR3 is 14 residues long. The CDR3 spells CASSLGRDSYEQYF. DNA of the CDR3: TGTGCCAGCAGCTTGGGACGAGACTCCTACGAGCAGTACTTC.

The DNA for the CDR3 is TGTGCCAGCAGTTTCGTGGACAGGGGGACTAACACCGGGGAGCTGTTTTTT. Its protein product is CASSFVDRGTNTGELFF. The rearrangement joins TRBV12-3 or TRBV12-4 to TRBJ2-2; 10 bases are a match to TRBD1. CDR3 size: 17 residues. The ends lost 3 bases at V and 2 bases at J; junction bases unmatched: 6.

CDR3 DNA sequence: TGTGCCAGCAGCGGGGACCCCATAACGGGTGTAAGCACAGATACGCAGTATTTT. It codes for CASSGDPITGVSTDTQYF. The genes are TRBV5-4 and TRBJ2-3, with D possibly called TRBD1 or TRBD2 (5 bases each). CDR3 size: 18 residues. Trimming pared 4 bases from V and 0 bases from J, leaving 21 bases between. Per the germline V gene, CDR1 is SGHNT and CDR2 is YYREEE (reference sequence).

This chain connects TRBV24-1 to TRBJ1-2, with D unclear. Germline CDR1 reads KGHDR; CDR2 reads SFDVKD. This CDR3 has 14 amino acids. With 5 bases removed from V and 0 bases from J, the gap between germline ends came to 9 bases. The CDR3 bases are TGTGCCACCAGTGCGGGAGAAGCTAACTATGGCTACACCTTC. Encoded protein: CATSAGEANYGYTF.

The sample holds one count of this clonotype. V and J are TRBV16 and TRBJ1-2; weak D call: TRBD1 (6 bases). The V gene lost 0 bases and the J gene lost 7 bases, with 9 bases spanning the gap. There are 13 residues in the CDR3. The V gene's germline CDR1 is KGHSY and CDR2 FQNENV. Here the CDR3 DNA reads TGTGCCAGCAGCCAATCAGGGGGAGCTGGCTACACCTTC. Translated, it gives CASSQSGGAGYTF.

The chain recombines TRBV4-3 with TRBJ2-7, with 8 bases aligning to TRBD1. V lost 0 bases, J lost 3 bases, and 7 bases stayed unmatched. Germline CDR1 LGHNA, CDR2 YSLEER. The CDR3 has 16 amino acids. CDR3 in amino acids: CASSQDRRTGIYEQYF. The CDR3 DNA reads as TGCGCCAGCAGCCAAGATAGGCGGACAGGGATCTACGAGCAGTACTTC.

V and J are TRBV10-2 and TRBJ2-1; perhaps TRBD2 as D (6 bases). This CDR3 spans 15 amino acids. Per the germline V gene, CDR1 is WSHSY and CDR2 is SAAADI. Trimming removed 3 bases at V and 3 bases at J, with 12 bases between. CDR3: CASSDQGGYYNEQFF. The CDR3 DNA follows: TGCGCCAGCAGTGATCAGGGAGGTTACTACAATGAGCAGTTCTTC.

V and J are TRBV19 and TRBJ1-4, with unresolved D. The CDR3 consists of 16 residues. Germline V gene lookup returns CDR1 LNHDA and CDR2 SQIVND (reference sequence). V lost 5 bases to trimming and J lost 0 bases, with 13 bases between them. CDR3 residues: CASSPYVSATNEKLFF. DNA for the CDR3: TGTGCCAGTAGTCCCTACGTGAGTGCAACTAATGAAAAACTGTTTTTT. Complete variable domain (other parts from reference TRBV19 and TRBJ1-4): DGGITQSPKYLFRKEGQNVTLSCEQNLNHDAMYWYRQDPGQGLRLIYYSQIVNDFQKGDIAEGYSVSREKKESFPLTVTSAQKNPTAFYLCASSPYVSATNEKLFFGSGTQLSVL.

The V and J genes are TRBV13 and TRBJ1-2; no definite D call. V was cut by 1 base and J by 4 bases, with 4 bases left in between. The CDR3 sequence is 12 residues long. CDR1 is PRHDT and CDR2 is FYEKMQ in the germline V gene (reference sequence). The CDR3 bases are TGTGCCAGCAGCTTAGAGGGCTATGGCTACACCTTC. Its protein product is CASSLEGYGYTF.

The table lists this clonotype with a count of one. This chain links TRBV20-1 with TRBJ2-2, with TRBD2 identical over 7 bases. Germline V CDR1 and CDR2: DFQATT, SNEGSKA (reference sequence). V was clipped by 3 bases and J by 3 bases; unmatched bases: 10. The CDR3 totals 16 residues. CDR3 nucleotides: TGCAGTGCTAGGGATCCGGCTAGCGGTTACACCGGGGAGCTGTTTTTT. Amino acids: CSARDPASGYTGELFF.

The chain uses TRBV28 and TRBJ2-1, with TRBD2 matching 10 bases. The germline V gene encodes CDR1 MDHEN and CDR2 SYDVKM. After removal of 6 bases from V and 5 bases from J, the junction contained 4 bases not matched to a gene. The CDR3 is made up of 14 amino acids. Here the CDR3 DNA reads TGTGCCAGCAGCAATAGCGGGAGGAACAATGAGCAGTTCTTC. It encodes CASSNSGRNNEQFF.

The chain has TRBV21-1 and TRBJ2-5; the table's D call of TRBD2 was not tested on the DNA. TRBV21-1 is a listed pseudogene. The CDR3 spans 13 residues. The CDR3 protein is CASSNMGSVTQYF. In nucleotides, the CDR3 is TGTGCCAGCAGCAATATGGGGAGTGTGACCCAGTACTTC.

The chain has TRBV3-1 and TRBJ2-3; no reliable D call. This CDR3 is built from 15 residues. Germline V CDR1 and CDR2: LGHDT, YNNKEL (reference sequence). With 10 bases removed from V and 3 bases from J, the gap between germline ends came to 20 bases. The CDR3 loop is CATVVSSRGTDTQYF. CDR3 in DNA: TGTGCCACCGTCGTGAGTTCCCGCGGTACAGATACGCAGTATTTT.

The genes are TRBV7-9 and TRBJ2-5; D might be TRBD1 or TRBD2, each matching 5 bases. The V gene lost 1 base and the J gene lost 3 bases, with 9 bases spanning the gap. This CDR3 is built from 14 residues. Germline CDR1 SEHNR, CDR2 FQNEAQ (reference sequence). The CDR3 region has the DNA TGTGCCAGCAGCTTAGTTAGGGGAGAAGAGACCCAGTACTTC. This translates into CASSLVRGEETQYF.

The chain is built from TRBV20-1 and TRBJ2-7; TRBD2 agrees at 7 bases. V shed 5 bases, J shed 2 bases, and the junction held 12 bases outside the gene matches. CDR1 and CDR2 (germline): DFQATT, SNEGSKA (reference sequence). CDR3 length: 15 amino acids. CDR3 coding DNA: TGCAGTGCTGCCCGGGACTACCGACTCACCTACGAGCAGTACTTC. Protein sequence: CSAARDYRLTYEQYF.

The rearrangement joins TRBV19 to TRBJ1-1, with TRBD1 matching 8 bases. In germline, CDR1 is LNHDA, CDR2 SQIVND (reference sequence). V was clipped by 9 bases and J by 1 base; unmatched bases: 1. This CDR3 contains 12 residues. In DNA, the CDR3 is TGTGCCAGCGGGACAGGGAACACTGAAGCTTTCTTT. Translating gives CASGTGNTEAFF.

This chain uses TRBV27 with TRBJ2-7, with TRBD1 identical over 11 bases. Trimming cost V 0 bases and J 0 bases; bases outside gene matches: 10. This CDR3 region has 19 residues. Germline lookup yields CDR1 MNHEY and CDR2 SMNVEV (reference sequence). The CDR3 is CASSLSRGQGAALSYEQYF. CDR3 nucleotide sequence: TGTGCCAGCAGTTTATCTCGCGGACAGGGGGCGGCCCTCTCCTACGAGCAGTACTTC.

The genes are TRBV3-1 and TRBJ2-5, with TRBD1 matching over 8 bases. Losses at the gene ends were 4 bases for V and 7 bases for J; bases not matched to a gene: 11. CDR1 is LGHDT, CDR2 YNNKEL, per germline (reference sequence). This CDR3 region has 15 residues. CDR3 protein: CASSPGLDRVRTQYF. CDR3 sequence (DNA): TGTGCCAGCAGCCCGGGATTGGACAGGGTACGGACCCAGTACTTC.

This clonotype was observed a single time. The chain combines TRBV6-5 with TRBJ2-2, with D perhaps matching TRBD2 (5 bases). The CDR3 spans 17 residues. V was shortened by 0 bases and J by 0 bases, with 11 bases between the two germline ends. Per the germline V gene, CDR1 is MNHEY and CDR2 is SVGAGI. The CDR3 coding sequence is TGTGCCAGCAGTTACTCACCGGGGTTCACGAACACCGGGGAGCTGTTTTTT. Its protein product is CASSYSPGFTNTGELFF.

CDR3: CASSLGRMMNTEAFF. The DNA for the CDR3 is TGTGCCAGCAGCTTAGGCCGAATGATGAACACTGAAGCTTTCTTT. The chain links TRBV13 to TRBJ1-1; no reliable D call. Germline CDR1 is PRHDT and CDR2 is FYEKMQ (reference sequence). CDR3 size: 15 residues. V gave up 0 bases and J gave up 0 bases, with 8 bases separating them.

The V gene is TRBV27, the J gene TRBJ1-2; possible D gene TRBD1, 5 bases. Germline V gene lookup returns CDR1 MNHEY and CDR2 SMNVEV (reference sequence). Trimming pared 2 bases from V and 4 bases from J, leaving 8 bases between. The CDR3 runs 13 residues. The CDR3 reads CASSLQGGYGYTF. The DNA of the CDR3 is TGTGCCAGCAGTTTACAGGGAGGCTATGGCTACACCTTC.

The chain combines TRBV11-2 with TRBJ2-2; the D is unclear. With 2 bases removed from V and 5 bases from J, the gap between germline ends came to 6 bases. The CDR3 extends over 13 amino acids. The germline gives CDR1 SGHAT, CDR2 FQNNGV. The CDR3 sequence is CASSLFGTGELFF. The CDR3 DNA sequence: TGTGCCAGCAGCTTATTTGGGACCGGGGAGCTGTTTTTT.

The chain has TRBV6-5 and TRBJ1-1; D is unclear. Trimming shortened V by 5 bases and J by 4 bases, and 8 bases separated the two germline ends. Germline lookup yields CDR1 MNHEY and CDR2 SVGAGI. The CDR3 runs 12 residues. CDR3 nucleotides: TGTGCCAGCAGTCCCGGCGCCACTGAAGCTTTCTTT. It encodes CASSPGATEAFF.

V is TRBV7-6 and J is TRBJ2-2, with TRBD2 matching 11 bases. The V gene's germline CDR1 is SGHVS and CDR2 FNYEAQ. The CDR3 is 19 amino acids. J lost 1 base, V lost 5 bases, and 12 bases had no gene match. CDR3 sequence: CASSPPLAGGLQNTGELFF. For the CDR3, the DNA is TGTGCCAGCAGCCCGCCTCTAGCGGGAGGACTCCAGAACACCGGGGAGCTGTTTTTT.

This chain links TRBV12-3 or TRBV12-4 with TRBJ1-5, with TRBD1 identical over 8 bases. CDR3 length: 14 amino acids. The junction had 7 bases not matched to a gene; V was cut back by 6 bases and J by 6 bases. CDR3 nucleotides: TGTGCCAGCAGCGGGACAGGCGGCGGTCAGCCCCAGCATTTT. It codes for CASSGTGGGQPQHF.

The V gene is TRBV3-1, the J gene TRBJ2-3; 9 positions match TRBD1. With V trimmed by 4 bases and J by 3 bases, 5 bases remained unmatched. CDR3 size: 15 residues. CDR1 is LGHDT and CDR2 is YNNKEL in the germline V gene (reference sequence). CDR3 region: CASSPRQGDTDTQYF. For the CDR3, the DNA is TGTGCCAGCAGCCCACGACAGGGGGATACAGATACGCAGTATTTT.